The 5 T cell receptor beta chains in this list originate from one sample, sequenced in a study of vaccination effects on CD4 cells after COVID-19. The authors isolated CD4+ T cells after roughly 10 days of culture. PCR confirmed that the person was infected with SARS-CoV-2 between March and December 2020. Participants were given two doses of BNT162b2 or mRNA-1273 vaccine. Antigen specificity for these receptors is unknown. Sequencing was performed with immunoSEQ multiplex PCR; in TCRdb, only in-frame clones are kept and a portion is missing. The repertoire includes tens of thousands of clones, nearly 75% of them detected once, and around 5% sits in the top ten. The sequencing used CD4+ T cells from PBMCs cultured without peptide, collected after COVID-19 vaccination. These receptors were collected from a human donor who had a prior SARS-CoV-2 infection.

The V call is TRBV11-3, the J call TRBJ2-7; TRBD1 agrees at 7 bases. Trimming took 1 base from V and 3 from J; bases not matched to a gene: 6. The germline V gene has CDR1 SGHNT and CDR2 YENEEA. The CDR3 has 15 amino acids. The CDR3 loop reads CASSLGSGGGYEQYF. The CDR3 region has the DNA TGTGCCAGCAGCTTAGGGTCAGGGGGTGGCTACGAGCAGTACTTC.

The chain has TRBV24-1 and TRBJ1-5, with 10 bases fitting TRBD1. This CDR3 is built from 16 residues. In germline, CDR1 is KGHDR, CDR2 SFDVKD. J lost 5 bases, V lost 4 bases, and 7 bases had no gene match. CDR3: CATSDGTGTGDQPQHF. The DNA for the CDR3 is TGTGCCACCAGTGACGGAACCGGGACAGGGGATCAGCCCCAGCATTTT.

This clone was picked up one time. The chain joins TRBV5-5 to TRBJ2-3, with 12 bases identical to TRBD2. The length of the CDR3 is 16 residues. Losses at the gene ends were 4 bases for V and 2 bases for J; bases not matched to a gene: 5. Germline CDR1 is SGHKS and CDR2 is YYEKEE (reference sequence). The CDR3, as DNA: TGTGCCAGCAGCCCCCGACTAGCGGGAGACACAGATACGCAGTATTTT. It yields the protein CASSPRLAGDTDTQYF.

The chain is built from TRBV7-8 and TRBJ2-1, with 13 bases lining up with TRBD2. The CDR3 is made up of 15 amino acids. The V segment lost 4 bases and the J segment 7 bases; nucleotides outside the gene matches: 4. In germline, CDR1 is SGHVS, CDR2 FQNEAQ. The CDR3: CASSWTSGRGNEQFF. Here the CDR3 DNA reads TGTGCCAGCAGCTGGACTAGCGGGAGAGGGAATGAGCAGTTCTTC.

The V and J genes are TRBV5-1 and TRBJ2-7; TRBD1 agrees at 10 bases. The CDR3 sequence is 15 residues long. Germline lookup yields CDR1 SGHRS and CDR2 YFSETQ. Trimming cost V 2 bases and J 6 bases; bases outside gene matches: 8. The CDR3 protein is CASSFLRQGAGEQYF. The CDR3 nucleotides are TGCGCCAGCAGCTTTCTGCGACAGGGGGCTGGCGAGCAGTACTTC.